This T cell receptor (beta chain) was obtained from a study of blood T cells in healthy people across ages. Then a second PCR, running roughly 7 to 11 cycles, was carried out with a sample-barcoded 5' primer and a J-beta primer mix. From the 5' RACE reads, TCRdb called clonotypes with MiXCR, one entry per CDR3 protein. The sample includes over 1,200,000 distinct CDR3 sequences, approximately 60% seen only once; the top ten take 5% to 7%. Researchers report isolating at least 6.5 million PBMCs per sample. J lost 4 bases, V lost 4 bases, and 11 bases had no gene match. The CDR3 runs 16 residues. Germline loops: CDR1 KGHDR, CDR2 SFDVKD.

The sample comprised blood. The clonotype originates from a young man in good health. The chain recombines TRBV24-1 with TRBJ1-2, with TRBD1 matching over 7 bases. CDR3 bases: TGTGCCACCAGTGAGTCCGGGACAGATGTAGTCTATGGCTACACCTTC. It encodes CATSESGTDVVYGYTF.